The sequence of this T cell receptor beta chain was determined in a study of response to subunit inactivated influenza vaccine. General study points: The authors offered the suggestion that each seasonal influenza vaccination recruits few new T cells.

TCRdb ran MiXCR on the RT-PCR reads and lists one entry per CDR3 protein. The sample lists approximately 490,000 distinct CDR3 sequences, approximately 7.3% occurring once. This clonotype has only a few counts. The antigen is unknown. The CDR3 has 14 residues. Trimming at V came to 5 bases and at J to 5 bases, leaving 4 bases not matched to a gene. Germline CDR1 and CDR2: SGHTA and FQGNSA. This chain connects TRBV7-2 to TRBJ2-5; the match to TRBD1 covers 11 bases. The sample consisted of PBMCs from blood, taken less than 30 months after vaccination. The source is a man aged 45-69 years who received an inactivated influenza vaccine. This chain's CDR3 is CASSMDRGPETQYF. The CDR3 nucleotides read TGTGCCAGCAGCATGGACAGGGGGCCGGAGACCCAGTACTTC.